Here is one TCR beta chain with its context. Its antigen is unidentified. Each sample contributed 85,000 to 100,000 TCR templates to the assay. Assay: immunoSEQ multiplex PCR; the TCRdb copy retains only in-frame clones and omits some. The sample comprises about 40,000 clones, about 90% of which are singletons, and roughly 0.23% rests with the top ten. Trimming took 0 bases from V and 4 from J; bases not matched to a gene: 14. Germline-derived CDR1 and CDR2 are MNHNS and SASEGT. The CDR3 contains 19 residues. The data belong to a study of siplizumab effects on memory and regulatory T cells. General observations from the study: Just a small share of alloreactive clones was traced back to unstimulated subsets. Apparently more diverse than memory cells, naive T cells also seemed major alloresponse contributors. Alloreactive sequences that could be traced to unstimulated CD4+ memory cells showed a significant reduction under siplizumab.

Material: naive CD4+ T cells sorted from blood. V usage is TRBV6-1 and J usage is TRBJ2-4; 8 bases match TRBD2. This receptor was taken from a human donor in good health. The CDR3 is CASSEALLLAGGPKNIQYF. As DNA, the CDR3 is TGTGCCAGCAGTGAAGCGCTCTTATTGGCGGGGGGACCTAAAAACATTCAGTACTTC.